This entry lists 22 T cell receptor beta chains sequenced from one sample in a study of T cells in localized non-small cell lung cancer. Some clones are missing from TCRdb's copy, which holds only in-frame ones; the method was immunoSEQ multiplex PCR. The sample records around 15,000 clones, approximately 90% being singletons. This specimen consisted of peripheral blood mononuclear cells, obtained before any cancer treatment. Receptors originate from a man between 40 and 70 years old with stage III lung adenocarcinoma.

The rearrangement joins TRBV28 to TRBJ2-7, with a possible D match to TRBD1 (5 bases). The germline V gene encodes CDR1 MDHEN and CDR2 SYDVKM. The CDR3 consists of 14 residues. Trimming removed 3 bases from V and 7 bases from J, with 16 bases in between. The CDR3: CASSFKGASPEQYF. Written as DNA, the CDR3 is TGTGCCAGCAGTTTTAAAGGGGCTTCTCCAGAGCAGTACTTC.

This chain connects TRBV28 to TRBJ2-7, with D perhaps given as TRBD1 or TRBD2 (6 bases each). This CDR3 spans 15 amino acids. The V gene's germline CDR1 is MDHEN and CDR2 SYDVKM. Deletions cut 5 bases from V and 0 bases from J, with 14 bases between. The CDR3 DNA is TGTGCCAGCAGTCCCCCCGGGGGCAACTCCTACGAGCAGTACTTC. As protein: CASSPPGGNSYEQYF.

This clone was seen only a few times. The chain uses TRBV15 and TRBJ1-2; 9 bases are shared with TRBD1. This CDR3 spans 14 amino acids. Germline assignment: CDR1 LNHNV and CDR2 YYDKDF (reference sequence). V dropped 5 bases and J dropped 4; count of bases not matched to a gene: 5. This chain's CDR3 is CATSPRDRVYGYTF. In nucleotides, the CDR3 is TGTGCCACCAGCCCCCGGGACAGGGTCTATGGCTACACCTTC.

V and J are TRBV5-1 and TRBJ1-1; D unclear. The CDR3 loop spans 15 amino acids. Germline CDR1 and CDR2: SGHRS and YFSETQ. The V gene lost 4 bases and the J gene lost 1 base, with 14 bases spanning the gap. The CDR3 is CASSQVRTPNTEAFF. The DNA for the CDR3 is TGCGCCAGCAGCCAGGTAAGGACGCCGAACACTGAAGCTTTCTTT. The full variable domain, in which reference TRBV5-1 and TRBJ1-1 provide the parts outside the CDR3, is KAGVTQTPRYLIKTRGQQVTLSCSPISGHRSVSWYQQTPGQGLQFLFEYFSETQRNKGNFPGRFSGRQFSNSRSEMNVSTLELGDSALYLCASSQVRTPNTEAFFGQGTRLTVV.

In this sample, this clone turned up once. This chain connects TRBV5-1 to TRBJ1-3; D not resolved. The V end lost 2 bases, the J end lost 2 bases, and 8 bases lay between the germline ends. CDR1 and CDR2 from the germline V gene are SGHRS and YFSETQ. The CDR3 length is 14 residues. The DNA of the CDR3 is TGCGCCAGCAGCTTAGCACCGACTGGAAACACCATATATTTT. Protein: CASSLAPTGNTIYF.

The chain links TRBV19 to TRBJ2-7, with 8 bases aligning to TRBD2. Germline CDR1 is LNHDA and CDR2 is SQIVND (reference sequence). The CDR3 length is 14 residues. V gave up 2 bases and J gave up 3 bases; unmatched junction bases: 3. CDR3 sequence (DNA): TGTGCCAGTAGTATAAAGGGACTAGGCTACGAGCAGTACTTC. This translates into CASSIKGLGYEQYF.

V usage is TRBV2 and J usage is TRBJ1-5, with D perhaps TRBD1 (6 bases). This CDR3 has 15 residues. In germline, CDR1 is SNHLY, CDR2 FYNNEI. V was cut by 6 bases and J by 4 bases, with 16 bases left in between. The CDR3 DNA is TGTGCCAGCAGCGACGATGGACAGTTGAATCAGCCCCAGCATTTT. Translation gives CASSDDGQLNQPQHF.

The CDR3 is CASSFASVTVREQYF. The CDR3 nucleotides are TGTGCCAGCAGCTTCGCCTCGGTCACCGTTAGGGAGCAGTACTTC. The chain has TRBV7-9 and TRBJ2-7; D is unresolved. Trimming removed 3 bases from V and 7 bases from J, with 19 bases in between. The CDR3 loop spans 15 amino acids. Germline-derived CDR1 and CDR2 are SEHNR and FQNEAQ (reference sequence).

The genes are TRBV5-1 and TRBJ2-7; 11 positions agree with TRBD2. This CDR3 has 14 residues. The V segment lost 2 bases and the J segment 4 bases; nucleotides outside the gene matches: 2. Germline V gene sequence: CDR1 SGHRS, CDR2 YFSETQ. The CDR3 nucleotides read TGCGCCAGCAGCTTCACTAGCGGGAGTTACGAGCAGTACTTC. Amino acid sequence: CASSFTSGSYEQYF. The entire variable domain, with the rest obtained from reference TRBV5-1 and TRBJ2-7, is as follows: KAGVTQTPRYLIKTRGQQVTLSCSPISGHRSVSWYQQTPGQGLQFLFEYFSETQRNKGNFPGRFSGRQFSNSRSEMNVSTLELGDSALYLCASSFTSGSYEQYFGPGTRLTVT.

The chain has TRBV13 and TRBJ1-2, with D tentatively TRBD1 (5 bases). The CDR3 extends over 13 amino acids. CDR1 is PRHDT, CDR2 FYEKMQ, per germline (reference sequence). The V end lost 2 bases, the J end lost 4 bases, and 8 bases lay between the germline ends. CDR3 residues: CASSLTGLYGYTF. The CDR3 DNA reads as TGTGCCAGCAGCTTAACAGGCCTCTATGGCTACACCTTC.

This clone was counted a few times. The chain is built from TRBV11-2 and TRBJ2-7, with no clear D. CDR1 SGHAT and CDR2 FQNNGV come from the germline V gene. The V and J ends lost 0 bases and 0 bases respectively, with 3 bases between them. The CDR3 length is 13 residues. CDR3 region: CASSLDYSYEQYF. DNA for the CDR3: TGTGCCAGCAGCTTAGATTACTCCTACGAGCAGTACTTC.

In nucleotides, the CDR3 is TGTGCCAGCAGTTTGGGGGGGGGCGTTAGATTTTATGAGCAGTTCTTC. It specifies CASSLGGGVRFYEQFF. V usage is TRBV27 and J usage is TRBJ2-1, with D perhaps matching TRBD2 (7 bases). CDR1 and CDR2 from the germline V gene are MNHEY and SMNVEV (reference sequence). The CDR3 totals 16 residues. The V end lost 3 bases, the J end lost 8 bases, and 20 bases lay between the germline ends.

The chain employs TRBV4-1 and TRBJ1-2, with D possibly TRBD1 on 5 matching bases. The V end was cut by 0 bases, the J end by 6 bases, with 5 bases between. Germline V gives CDR1 MGHRA, CDR2 YSYEKL. The CDR3 consists of 12 residues. Here the CDR3 reads CASSQEGDGYTF. The DNA for the CDR3 is TGCGCCAGCAGCCAAGAGGGGGATGGCTACACCTTC.

The chain employs TRBV6-5 and TRBJ2-1; D is ambiguous. CDR3 length equals 12 residues. Trimming left V 5 bases short and J 12 bases short, with 14 bases between. Per germline, CDR1 MNHEY and CDR2 SVGAGI. The CDR3 DNA is TGTGCCAGCAGTGCATCGGCAGGTGGGCAGTTCTTC. It is translated as CASSASAGGQFF.

The rearrangement uses TRBV15 and TRBJ2-1, with 9 bases fitting TRBD2. CDR1 and CDR2 from the germline V gene are LNHNV and YYDKDF (reference sequence). With 0 bases clipped from V and 6 bases from J, the junction kept 3 bases outside the gene matches. The CDR3 has 15 amino acids. The CDR3 DNA reads as TGTGCCACCAGCAGAGATAGCGGGGGACCCAATGAGCAGTTCTTC. Translated: CATSRDSGGPNEQFF.

This clone is a singleton in its sample. The rearrangement links TRBV2 to TRBJ2-3; tentatively, D is TRBD2 (6 bases). Deletions cut 8 bases from V and 6 bases from J, with 18 bases between. From germline, CDR1 is SNHLY and CDR2 FYNNEI. The CDR3 is made up of 14 amino acids. CDR3 bases: TGTGCCAGCGGCCCGGGACTCCCCACGGATACGCAGTATTTT. Translating gives CASGPGLPTDTQYF.

This chain joins TRBV25-1 and TRBJ1-2; a weak D match, TRBD1 (6 bases). The CDR3 spans 16 residues. Trimming took 6 bases from V and 1 from J, leaving 18 bases between them. The V gene's germline CDR1 is MGHDK and CDR2 SYGVNS. In DNA, the CDR3 is TGTGCCAGCAGCCAGCAGGTGGCAGGGGTTAACTATGGCTACACCTTC. This codes for CASSQQVAGVNYGYTF.

This chain links TRBV19 with TRBJ2-1; maybe TRBD2 (6 bases). V lost 3 bases to trimming and J lost 4 bases, with 10 bases between them. The germline CDR1 and CDR2 sequences are LNHDA and SQIVND (reference sequence). The CDR3 loop spans 14 amino acids. The CDR3 DNA is TGTGCCAGTAGTATCATGCGGGGTTACAATGAGCAGTTCTTC. Translating it yields CASSIMRGYNEQFF. Using reference TRBV19 and TRBJ2-1 for the parts outside the CDR3, the full variable domain is DGGITQSPKYLFRKEGQNVTLSCEQNLNHDAMYWYRQDPGQGLRLIYYSQIVNDFQKGDIAEGYSVSREKKESFPLTVTSAQKNPTAFYLCASSIMRGYNEQFFGPGTRLTVL.

This clone was recorded only once. The CDR3 nucleotides read TGTGCCAGTAGTATAGTCGGCGGGATCTCCTACGAGCAGTACTTC. Translation: CASSIVGGISYEQYF. The genes are TRBV19 and TRBJ2-7, with TRBD2 as a possible D gene (6 bases). Per germline, CDR1 LNHDA and CDR2 SQIVND (reference sequence). The CDR3 sequence is 15 residues long. Trimming took 1 base from V and 0 from J, leaving 10 bases between them.

The chain links TRBV4-2 to TRBJ2-3; 8 nucleotides align to TRBD2. Germline trimming cut 1 base from V and 6 bases from J; bases unmatched to any gene: 3. This CDR3 contains 14 residues. The germline CDR1 and CDR2 sequences are LGHNA and YNFKEQ. DNA for the CDR3: TGTGCCAGCAGCCAAGGACTAGCGCCGGATACGCAGTATTTT. Amino acid sequence: CASSQGLAPDTQYF.

The chain carries TRBV10-3 and TRBJ1-2, with TRBD1 matching over 9 bases. CDR3 size: 14 residues. V lost 6 bases to trimming and J lost 2 bases; unmatched junction nucleotides: 4. Germline lookup yields CDR1 ENHRY and CDR2 SYGVKD. CDR3 nucleotides: TGTGCCATCAGCTCGACAGGGGGAAACTATGGCTACACCTTC. Translating gives CAISSTGGNYGYTF.

The rearrangement joins TRBV7-3 to TRBJ2-1; 7 bases agree with TRBD1. This CDR3 contains 14 residues. With V trimmed by 2 bases and J by 6 bases, 4 bases remained unmatched. The V gene's germline CDR1 is SGHTA and CDR2 FQGTGA. This chain's CDR3 is CASSLGGQLNEQFF. The CDR3 bases are TGTGCCAGCAGCTTAGGGGGACAGCTCAATGAGCAGTTCTTC.